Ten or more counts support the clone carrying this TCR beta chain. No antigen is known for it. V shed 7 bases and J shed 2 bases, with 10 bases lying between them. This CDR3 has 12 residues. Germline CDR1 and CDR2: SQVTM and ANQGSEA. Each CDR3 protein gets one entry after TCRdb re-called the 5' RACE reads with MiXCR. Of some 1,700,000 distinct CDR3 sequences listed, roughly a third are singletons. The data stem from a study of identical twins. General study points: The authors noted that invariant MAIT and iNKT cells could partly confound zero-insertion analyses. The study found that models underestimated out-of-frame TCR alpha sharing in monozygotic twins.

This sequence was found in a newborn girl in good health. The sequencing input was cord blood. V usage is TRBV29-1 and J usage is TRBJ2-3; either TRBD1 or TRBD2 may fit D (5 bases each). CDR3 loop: CSAGTTTDTQYF. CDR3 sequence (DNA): TGCAGCGCCGGGACCACCACAGATACGCAGTATTTT.